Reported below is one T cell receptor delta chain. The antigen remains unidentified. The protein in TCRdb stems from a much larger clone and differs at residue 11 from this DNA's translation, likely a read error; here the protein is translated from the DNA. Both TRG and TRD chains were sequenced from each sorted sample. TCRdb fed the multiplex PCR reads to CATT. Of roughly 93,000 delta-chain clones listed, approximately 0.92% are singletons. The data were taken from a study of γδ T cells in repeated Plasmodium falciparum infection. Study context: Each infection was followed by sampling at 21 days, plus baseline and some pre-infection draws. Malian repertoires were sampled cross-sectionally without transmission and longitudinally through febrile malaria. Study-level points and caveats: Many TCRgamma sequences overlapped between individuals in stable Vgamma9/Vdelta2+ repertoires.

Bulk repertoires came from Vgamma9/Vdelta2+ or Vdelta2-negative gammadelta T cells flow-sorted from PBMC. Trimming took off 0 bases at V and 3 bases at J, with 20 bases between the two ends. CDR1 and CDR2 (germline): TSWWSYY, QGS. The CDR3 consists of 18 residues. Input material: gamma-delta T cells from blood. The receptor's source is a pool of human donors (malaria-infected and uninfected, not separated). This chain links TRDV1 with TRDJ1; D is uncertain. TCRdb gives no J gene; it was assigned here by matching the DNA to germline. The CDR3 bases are TGTGCTCTTGGGGAACTAACGGGTTCAGGATGCGGAGCCGATAAACTCATCTTT. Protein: CALGELTGSGCGADKLIF.